This T cell receptor beta chain was obtained from a study of cytomegalovirus exposure and HLA in healthy donors. With regard to this clone: Its target is unknown.

Profiling relied on immunoSEQ multiplex PCR, and the TCRdb table lists in-frame clones only, not all of them. The sample yields more than 85,000 clones, more than 70% seen once. The donors were in the roughly 120-subject validation cohort, distinct from the roughly 670-subject first cohort. Overall study results and limits: A later analysis found first-cohort TCR clusters tended to co-occur in the 120 validation repertoires. In vitro checks showed that a few CMV-associated chains really do target CMV antigens.

CDR3 length: 13 amino acids. The germline gives CDR1 LNHDA, CDR2 SQIVND (reference sequence). V lost 4 bases and J 5 bases, leaving 11 bases between the germline ends. Sequences were obtained from PBMCs. The TCR sequence derives from a woman younger than 30 in good health and CMV-seronegative. This rearrangement joins TRBV19 to TRBJ1-1, with D perhaps TRBD1 (5 bases). CDR3 in DNA: TGTGCCAGTAGTAGGCGTGGGGGGACTGAAGCTTTCTTT. It translates to CASSRRGGTEAFF.